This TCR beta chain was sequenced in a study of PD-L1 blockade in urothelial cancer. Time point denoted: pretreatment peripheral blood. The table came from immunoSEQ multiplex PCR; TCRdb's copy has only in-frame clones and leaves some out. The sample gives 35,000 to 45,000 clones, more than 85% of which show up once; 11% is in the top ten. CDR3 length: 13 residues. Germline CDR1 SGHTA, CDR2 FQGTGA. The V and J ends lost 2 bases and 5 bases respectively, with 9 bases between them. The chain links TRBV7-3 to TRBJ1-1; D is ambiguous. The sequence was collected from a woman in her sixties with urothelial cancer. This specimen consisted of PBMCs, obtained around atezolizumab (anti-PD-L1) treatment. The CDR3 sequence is CASSLYRGTEAFF. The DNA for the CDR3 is TGTGCCAGCAGCTTATACCGGGGAACTGAAGCTTTCTTT. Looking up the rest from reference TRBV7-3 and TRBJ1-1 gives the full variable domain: GAGVSQTPSNKVTEKGKYVELRCDPISGHTALYWYRQSLGQGPEFLIYFQGTGAADDSGLPNDRFFAVRPEGSVSTLKIQRTERGDSAVYLCASSLYRGTEAFFGQGTRLTVV.